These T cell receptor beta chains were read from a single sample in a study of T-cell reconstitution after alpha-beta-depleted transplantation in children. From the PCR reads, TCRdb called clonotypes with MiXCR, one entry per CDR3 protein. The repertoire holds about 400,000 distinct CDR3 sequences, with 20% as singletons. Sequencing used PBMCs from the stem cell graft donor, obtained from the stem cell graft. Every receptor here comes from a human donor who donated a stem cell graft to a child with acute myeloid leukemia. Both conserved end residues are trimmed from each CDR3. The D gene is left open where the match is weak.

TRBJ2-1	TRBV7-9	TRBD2	ASSSRGSGENNEQF
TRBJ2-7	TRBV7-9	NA	ASSLVPANYEQY
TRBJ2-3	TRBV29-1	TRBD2	SVAGLAGALPQY
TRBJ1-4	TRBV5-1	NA	ASSFEGVPEKLF
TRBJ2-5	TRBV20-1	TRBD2	SARDWGLSVETQY
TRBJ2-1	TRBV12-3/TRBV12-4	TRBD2	ASSKSGSFYNEQF
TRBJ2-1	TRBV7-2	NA	ASSLGYPYNEQF
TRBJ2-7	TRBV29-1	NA	SVAPGQRNEQY
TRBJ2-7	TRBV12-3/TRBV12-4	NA	ASSSPSPGTSSYEQY
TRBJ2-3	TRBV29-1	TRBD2	SGSQAGGTDTQY
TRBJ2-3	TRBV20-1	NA	SARGGEDTQY
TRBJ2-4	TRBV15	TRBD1	ATSRDLKGALAKNIQY
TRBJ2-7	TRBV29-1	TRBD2	SARLAGDNEQY
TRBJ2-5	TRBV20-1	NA	SARDEGYQETQY
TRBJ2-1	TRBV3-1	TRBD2	ASSHGPGLAGPNEQF
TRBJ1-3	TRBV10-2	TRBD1	ASRETGSGNTIY
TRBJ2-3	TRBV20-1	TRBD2	SARPTTAGADTQY
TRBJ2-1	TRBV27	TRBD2	ASSLGLAISYNEQF
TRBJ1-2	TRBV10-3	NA	AISDGGNYGYT
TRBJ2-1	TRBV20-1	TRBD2	SGGTSGYNEQF
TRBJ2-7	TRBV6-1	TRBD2	ASSRGQKSGSTSYEQY
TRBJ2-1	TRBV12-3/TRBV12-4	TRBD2	ASSSAGELVGEQF
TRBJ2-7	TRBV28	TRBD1	ASGQGDVYEQY
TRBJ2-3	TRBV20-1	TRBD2	SATQAGGLSDTQY
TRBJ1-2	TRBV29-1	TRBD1	SASPGQDYGYT
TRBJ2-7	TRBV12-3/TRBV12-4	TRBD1	ASSSRIGTGVYSYEQY
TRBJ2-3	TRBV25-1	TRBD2	ASTGTSGNPDTQY
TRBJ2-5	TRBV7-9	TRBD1	ASSFRQGGIQETQY
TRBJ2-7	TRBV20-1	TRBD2	SATGLAGEAYEQY
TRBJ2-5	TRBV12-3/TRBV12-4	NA	ASSPLTLYQETQY
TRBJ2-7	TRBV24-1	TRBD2	ATSEAGGPSGEQY
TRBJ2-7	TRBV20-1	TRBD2	SAPGGLAGGEQY